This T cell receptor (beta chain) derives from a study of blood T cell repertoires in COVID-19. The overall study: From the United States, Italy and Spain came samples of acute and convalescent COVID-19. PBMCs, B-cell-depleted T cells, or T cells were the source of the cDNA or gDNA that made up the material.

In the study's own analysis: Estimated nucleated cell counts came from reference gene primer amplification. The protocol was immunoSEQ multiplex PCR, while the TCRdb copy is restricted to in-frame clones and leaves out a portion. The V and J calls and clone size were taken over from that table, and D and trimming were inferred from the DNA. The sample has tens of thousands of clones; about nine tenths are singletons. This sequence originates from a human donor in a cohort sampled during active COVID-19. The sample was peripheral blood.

As DNA, the CDR3 is TGTGCCTGGAGTGTATTCGGGAACACTGAAGCTTTCTTT. Protein product: CAWSVFGNTEAFF. The rearrangement uses TRBV30 and TRBJ1-1, with no clear D. The CDR3 runs to 13 residues. Germline V gene data show CDR1 as GTSNPN and CDR2 as SVGIG (reference sequence). Trimming took 0 bases from V and 1 from J, leaving 6 bases between them.